This T cell receptor (beta chain) was retrieved from a study of technical replicates of blood from several donors. Sequencing was performed with immunoSEQ multiplex PCR; in TCRdb, only in-frame clones are kept and a portion is missing. The sample comprises tens of thousands of clones, 91% of which are singletons, and around 0.4% rests with the top ten. The CDR3 is made up of 16 amino acids. Germline CDR1 and CDR2: SNHLY and FYNNEI. The ends lost 6 bases at V and 7 bases at J; junction bases unmatched: 16. The clonotype comes from a human donor in good health. What was sequenced was T cells isolated from PBMCs. The rearrangement links TRBV2 to TRBJ2-7, with 9 bases fitting TRBD2. The CDR3 region is CASSGEVSGSWGEQYF. DNA of the CDR3: TGTGCCAGCAGCGGCGAGGTTAGCGGGAGTTGGGGTGAGCAGTACTTC. Full variable domain (missing parts from reference TRBV2 and TRBJ2-7): EPEVTQTPSHQVTQMGQEVILRCVPISNHLYFYWYRQILGQKVEFLVSFYNNEISEKSEIFDDQFSVERPDGSNFTLKIRSTKLEDSAMYFCASSGEVSGSWGEQYFGPGTRLTVT.